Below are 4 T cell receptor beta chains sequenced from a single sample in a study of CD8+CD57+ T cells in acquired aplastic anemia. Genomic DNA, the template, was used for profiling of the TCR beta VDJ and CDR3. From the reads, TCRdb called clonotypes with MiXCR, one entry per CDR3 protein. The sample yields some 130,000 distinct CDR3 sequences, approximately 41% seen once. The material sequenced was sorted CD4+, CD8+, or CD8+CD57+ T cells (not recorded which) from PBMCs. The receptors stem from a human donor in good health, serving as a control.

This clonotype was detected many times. The CDR3 region has the DNA TGCGCCAGCAGCCTGGACAGGGGTCGGGTTGAAAAACTGTTTTTT. It codes for CASSLDRGRVEKLFF. The gene calls are TRBV4-1 and TRBJ1-4; TRBD1 aligns across 9 bases. The germline V gene has CDR1 MGHRA and CDR2 YSYEKL. Trimming cost V 4 bases and J 7 bases; bases outside gene matches: 7. The CDR3 contains 15 residues.

CDR3 residues: CASSLGGTTYEQYF. The DNA of the CDR3 is TGTGCCAGCAGCTTGGGGGGGACCACCTACGAGCAGTACTTC. The V and J genes are TRBV7-2 and TRBJ2-7, with 7 bases matching TRBD2. CDR1 and CDR2 from the germline V gene are SGHTA and FQGNSA. This CDR3 region has 14 residues. J gave up 2 bases and V 3 bases, and 4 bases lay outside the gene matches.

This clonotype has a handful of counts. The CDR3 protein is CASSARGLGTEAFF. As DNA, the CDR3 is TGTGCCAGCAGCGCACGGGGGTTGGGCACTGAAGCTTTCTTT. This chain links TRBV9 with TRBJ1-1; D may be TRBD1 (5 bases). The CDR3 covers 14 residues. CDR1 is SGDLS, CDR2 YYNGEE, per germline. V gave up 3 bases and J gave up 4 bases, with 13 bases separating them.

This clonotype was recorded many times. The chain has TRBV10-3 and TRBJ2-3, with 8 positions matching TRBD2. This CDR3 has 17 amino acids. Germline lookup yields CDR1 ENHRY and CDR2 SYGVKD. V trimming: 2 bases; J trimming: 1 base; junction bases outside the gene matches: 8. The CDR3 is CAISEAGGESGTDTQYF. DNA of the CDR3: TGTGCCATCAGTGAGGCGGGAGGAGAATCTGGCACAGATACGCAGTATTTT.